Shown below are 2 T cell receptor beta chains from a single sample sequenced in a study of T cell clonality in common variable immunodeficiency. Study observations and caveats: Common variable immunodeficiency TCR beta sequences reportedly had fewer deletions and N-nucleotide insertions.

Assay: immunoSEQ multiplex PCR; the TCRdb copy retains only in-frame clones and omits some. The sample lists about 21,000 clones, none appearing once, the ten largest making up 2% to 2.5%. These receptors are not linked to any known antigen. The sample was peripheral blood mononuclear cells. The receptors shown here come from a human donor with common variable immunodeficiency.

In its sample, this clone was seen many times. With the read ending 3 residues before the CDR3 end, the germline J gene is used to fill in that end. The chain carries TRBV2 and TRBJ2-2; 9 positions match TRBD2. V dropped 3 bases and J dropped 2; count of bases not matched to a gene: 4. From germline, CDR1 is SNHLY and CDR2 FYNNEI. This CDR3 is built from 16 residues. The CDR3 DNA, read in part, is TGTGCCAGCAGTGATGAGCGGGGGGTCAACACCGGGGAG. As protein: CASSDERGVNTGE. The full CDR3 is CASSDERGVNTGELFF.

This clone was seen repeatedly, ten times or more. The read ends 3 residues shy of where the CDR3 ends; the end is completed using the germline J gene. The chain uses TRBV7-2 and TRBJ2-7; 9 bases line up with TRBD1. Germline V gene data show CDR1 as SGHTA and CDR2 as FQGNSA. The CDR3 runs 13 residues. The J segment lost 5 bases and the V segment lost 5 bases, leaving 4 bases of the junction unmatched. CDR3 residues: CASSVRTGDEQYF. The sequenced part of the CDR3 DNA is TGTGCCAGCAGCGTCCGGACAGGGGACGAG.